The 24 T cell receptor beta chains below were found in one sample sequenced in a study of cytomegalovirus exposure and HLA in healthy donors. Here immunoSEQ multiplex PCR was the method, and the copy in TCRdb shows in-frame clones only, minus some. The sample yields about 200,000 clones, 80% to 90% seen once. The sample consisted of PBMCs. Receptors originate from a woman in her 30s in good health and CMV-seronegative.

The chain has TRBV28 and TRBJ1-2; D ambiguous. CDR3 size: 15 residues. Germline CDR1 MDHEN, CDR2 SYDVKM. Trimming cost V 3 bases and J 2 bases, with 13 bases left between them. The CDR3 DNA is TGTGCCAGCAGTTTTTACGGAGATAAAAACTATGGCTACACCTTC. Translated, it gives CASSFYGDKNYGYTF.

The CDR3 nucleotides read TGTGCCAGCAACCTACAGGGATACGAGCAGTACTTC. This translates into CASNLQGYEQYF. The V and J genes are TRBV6-1 and TRBJ2-7; the D gene is possibly TRBD1 (6 bases). CDR3 length equals 12 residues. Trimming took 7 bases from V and 4 from J, leaving 11 bases between them. Germline V gene sequence: CDR1 MNHNS, CDR2 SASEGT.

The chain joins TRBV11-3 to TRBJ2-2, with 7 bases identical to TRBD2. This CDR3 spans 15 amino acids. V lost 5 bases to trimming and J lost 0 bases; unmatched junction nucleotides: 3. The germline gives CDR1 SGHNT, CDR2 YENEEA. The CDR3 coding sequence is TGTGCCAGCAGCCGGAGCGGGGCGAACACCGGGGAGCTGTTTTTT. This translates into CASSRSGANTGELFF.

This clone occurred a few times. The rearrangement uses TRBV5-1 and TRBJ1-4; weak D call: TRBD1 (6 bases). This CDR3 comprises 14 residues. Germline V gene lookup returns CDR1 SGHRS and CDR2 YFSETQ. V was trimmed by 4 bases and J by 2 bases, leaving 9 bases between them. As DNA, the CDR3 is TGCGCCAGCAGCGCGGACAGTACTAATGAAAAACTGTTTTTT. Protein product: CASSADSTNEKLFF.

Turning to this clone: Distinct nucleotide sequences in the sample also encode this CDR3. The gene calls are TRBV5-4 and TRBJ2-1; 7 bases match TRBD2. The V and J ends lost 0 bases and 3 bases, in that order; junction bases with no gene match: 3. This CDR3 is 15 amino acids long. Per germline, CDR1 SGHNT and CDR2 YYREEE (reference sequence). CDR3 region: CASSLGGSSYNEQFF. CDR3 DNA: TGTGCCAGCAGCTTGGGCGGGAGCAGCTACAATGAGCAGTTCTTC.

The V gene is TRBV7-2, the J gene TRBJ2-7, with TRBD1 as a possible D gene (6 bases). The V and J ends lost 4 bases and 0 bases respectively, with 10 bases between them. Germline V CDR1 and CDR2: SGHTA, FQGNSA. CDR3 length: 14 residues. The CDR3 loop reads CASSSQGSSYEQYF. For the CDR3, the DNA is TGTGCCAGCAGCTCCCAGGGGAGCTCCTACGAGCAGTACTTC.

The V gene is TRBV5-6, the J gene TRBJ2-3, with D unclear. V was shortened by 0 bases and J by 1 base, with 6 bases between the two germline ends. There are 14 residues in the CDR3. The germline V gene has CDR1 SGHDT and CDR2 YYEEEE. The CDR3 sequence: CASSLEQGTDTQYF. Here the CDR3 DNA reads TGTGCCAGCAGCTTGGAGCAGGGCACAGATACGCAGTATTTT.

The chain employs TRBV2 and TRBJ1-3, with D possibly matching TRBD1 (6 bases). The CDR3 consists of 16 residues. Trimming removed 10 bases at V and 0 bases at J, with 19 bases between. CDR1 is SNHLY and CDR2 is FYNNEI in the germline V gene. CDR3 nucleotide sequence: TGTGCCACCCTGACAGGCAACCCCATCTCTGGAAACACCATATATTTT. This sequence encodes CATLTGNPISGNTIYF.

The chain has TRBV19 and TRBJ2-3; 7 nucleotides agree with TRBD1. V lost 7 bases to trimming and J lost 1 base; unmatched junction nucleotides: 8. The length of the CDR3 is 15 residues. The germline V gene encodes CDR1 LNHDA and CDR2 SQIVND (reference sequence). CDR3 residues: CASIGRDSRTDTQYF. The CDR3 nucleotides read TGTGCCAGTATTGGAAGGGACAGCCGCACAGATACGCAGTATTTT.

This chain uses TRBV18 with TRBJ1-4; 8 bases are a match to TRBD1. The CDR3 has 17 residues. Germline CDR1 is KGHSH and CDR2 is LQKENI. The V gene end was trimmed by 5 bases and the J gene end by 6 bases; junction bases not matched to a gene: 14. The CDR3 reads CASSTLLRTGGDEKLFF. CDR3 sequence (DNA): TGTGCCAGCTCAACCCTACTTCGAACAGGGGGGGATGAAAAACTGTTTTTT.

The V and J genes are TRBV12-2 and TRBJ2-5; the table's D call, TRBD2, has no DNA check behind it. TRBV12-2 is tagged as a pseudogene. The CDR3 loop spans 14 amino acids. The CDR3 nucleotides read TGTGCAAGTCGCATGCGGGGGATCCAAGAGACCCAGTACTTC. It specifies CASRMRGIQETQYF.

The chain joins TRBV6-5 to TRBJ1-3; 9 bases match TRBD1. Germline CDR1 MNHEY, CDR2 SVGAGI. Trimming at V came to 7 bases and at J to 0 bases, leaving 4 bases not matched to a gene. This CDR3 spans 15 amino acids. CDR3 nucleotide sequence: TGTGCCAGCACCCCACAGGGGGCCTCTGGAAACACCATATATTTT. Residues: CASTPQGASGNTIYF.

The chain recombines TRBV2 with TRBJ2-1, with a possible D match to TRBD1 (5 bases). V shed 4 bases and J shed 5 bases, with 9 bases lying between them. In germline, CDR1 is SNHLY, CDR2 FYNNEI. The CDR3 is 13 residues long. CDR3 loop: CASSVDRDNEQFF. In DNA form, the CDR3 reads TGTGCCAGCAGTGTAGACAGAGACAATGAGCAGTTCTTC.

This sequence joins TRBV5-1 and TRBJ2-7; D possibly corresponds to TRBD2 (5 bases). The ends were cut back, 2 bases at V and 4 bases at J, with 10 bases in the middle. Per germline, CDR1 SGHRS and CDR2 YFSETQ. This CDR3 is built from 13 residues. The CDR3 region has the DNA TGCGCCAGCAGCTTCCTTAGAGGGTACGAGCAGTACTTC. This gives the protein CASSFLRGYEQYF.

The rearrangement joins TRBV29-1 to TRBJ1-1; D might be TRBD1 (6 bases). Germline V gives CDR1 SQVTM, CDR2 ANQGSEA. This CDR3 has 13 residues. V was shortened by 4 bases and J by 0 bases, with 9 bases between the two germline ends. The chain's CDR3 is CSVARTVNTEAFF. CDR3 nucleotide sequence: TGCAGCGTTGCTAGGACAGTGAACACTGAAGCTTTCTTT.

The chain employs TRBV6-1 and TRBJ1-4, with D possibly TRBD1 on 5 matching bases. This CDR3 is built from 13 residues. Between the trimmed V and J ends, which lost 8 bases and 3 bases, there was a span of 10 bases. The germline V gene encodes CDR1 MNHNS and CDR2 SASEGT. CDR3 DNA: TGTGCCAGCTCTCGACAGCCTAATGAAAAACTGTTTTTT. Its protein product is CASSRQPNEKLFF.

The V call is TRBV6-1, the J call TRBJ1-1; possibly TRBD1 for D (5 bases). V was shortened by 2 bases and J by 6 bases, with 16 bases between the two germline ends. This CDR3 has 15 amino acids. Germline V lookup: CDR1 MNHNS, CDR2 SASEGT. The CDR3 region has the DNA TGTGCCAGCAGTGAATTGGTGGGGGGTTCTCCTGAAGCTTTCTTT. Protein: CASSELVGGSPEAFF.

The chain joins TRBV19 to TRBJ2-5; D perhaps matches TRBD2 (5 bases). V was pared by 5 bases and J by 0 bases, with 10 bases between. CDR1 is LNHDA, CDR2 SQIVND, per germline (reference sequence). This CDR3 contains 14 residues. The CDR3, as DNA: TGTGCCAGTAGTGTCGAGGGCTACCAAGAGACCCAGTACTTC. Its protein product is CASSVEGYQETQYF.

V gene TRBV5-1 combines with J gene TRBJ2-7; 7 positions match TRBD1. The CDR3 covers 15 residues. V was clipped by 5 bases and J by 0 bases; unmatched bases: 8. Germline V gene lookup returns CDR1 SGHRS and CDR2 YFSETQ. The CDR3 loop reads CASRYSGTASYEQYF. The DNA of the CDR3 is TGCGCCAGCAGATACTCCGGGACAGCCTCCTACGAGCAGTACTTC.

V usage is TRBV6-1 and J usage is TRBJ2-7, with 7 bases that match TRBD2. The germline gives CDR1 MNHNS, CDR2 SASEGT. Germline trimming cut 8 bases from V and 5 bases from J; bases unmatched to any gene: 12. The CDR3 consists of 14 residues. CDR3 sequence: CASPPGTGGDEQYF. CDR3 DNA: TGTGCCAGCCCCCCAGGGACGGGAGGAGACGAGCAGTACTTC.

The V and J genes are TRBV25-1 and TRBJ1-2, with 8 bases matching TRBD1. With 3 bases clipped from V and 6 bases from J, the junction kept 3 bases outside the gene matches. In germline, CDR1 is MGHDK, CDR2 SYGVNS. CDR3 length equals 13 residues. Here the CDR3 DNA reads TGTGCCAGCAGTGAGAGACAGGGGAATGGCTACACCTTC. It codes for CASSERQGNGYTF.

The chain joins TRBV7-9 to TRBJ2-3; TRBD2 agrees at 9 bases. Germline loops: CDR1 SEHNR, CDR2 FQNEAQ (reference sequence). The length of the CDR3 is 15 residues. V lost 6 bases to trimming and J lost 2 bases; unmatched junction nucleotides: 6. The CDR3 loop reads CASRPGLAYTDTQYF. In DNA, the CDR3 is TGTGCCAGCAGACCCGGACTAGCGTACACAGATACGCAGTATTTT. The full variable domain, in which reference TRBV7-9 and TRBJ2-3 provide the parts outside the CDR3, is DTGVSQNPRHKITKRGQNVTFRCDPISEHNRLYWYRQTLGQGPEFLTYFQNEAQLEKSRLLSDRFSAERPKGSFSTLEIQRTEQGDSAMYLCASRPGLAYTDTQYFGPGTRLTVL.

CDR3: CASSQEMTVGSGKLFF. The CDR3 nucleotides read TGCGCCAGCAGCCAAGAGATGACGGTGGGTTCGGGAAAACTGTTTTTT. The genes are TRBV4-1 and TRBJ1-4; no clear D. The CDR3 sequence is 16 residues long. Germline CDR1 MGHRA, CDR2 YSYEKL. V lost 0 bases, J lost 10 bases, and 18 bases lay in between.

This clone has only one observation. This rearrangement joins TRBV18 to TRBJ2-1, with D unclear. V shed 5 bases and J shed 3 bases, with 5 bases lying between them. This CDR3 is 12 amino acids long. Germline-derived CDR1 and CDR2 are KGHSH and LQKENI. CDR3 nucleotide sequence: TGTGCCAGCTCAACTAACTACAATGAGCAGTTCTTC. Encoded protein: CASSTNYNEQFF.